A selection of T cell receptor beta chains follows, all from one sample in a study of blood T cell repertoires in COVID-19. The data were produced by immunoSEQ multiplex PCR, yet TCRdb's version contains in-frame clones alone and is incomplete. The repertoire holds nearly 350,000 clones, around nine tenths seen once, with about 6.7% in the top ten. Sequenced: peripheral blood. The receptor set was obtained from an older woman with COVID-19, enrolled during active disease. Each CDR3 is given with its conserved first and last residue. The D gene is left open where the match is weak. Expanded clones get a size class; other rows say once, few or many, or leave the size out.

CDR3nt: TGCGCCAGCAGCTCTGGGGATGGGACTTATCAAGAGACCCAGTACTTC
CDR3aa: CASSSGDGTYQETQYF
v_gene: TRBV5-1
abundance: NA
d_gene: NA
j_gene: TRBJ2-5

CDR3nt: TGTGCCAGCAGCTACCTTGAGGGACAGCCCCAGCATTTT
CDR3aa: CASSYLEGQPQHF
v_gene: TRBV11-2
abundance: NA
d_gene: NA
j_gene: TRBJ1-5

CDR3nt: TGTGCCAGCTCACCGTCGGGTGGCAATCAGCCCCAGCATTTT
CDR3aa: CASSPSGGNQPQHF
v_gene: TRBV18
abundance: NA
d_gene: NA
j_gene: TRBJ1-5

CDR3nt: TGTGCCAGCAGTTACACGGGACAGGGGATAGAACTGTTTTTT
CDR3aa: CASSYTGQGIELFF
v_gene: TRBV6-6
abundance: NA
d_gene: TRBD1
j_gene: TRBJ1-4

CDR3nt: TGTGCCAGCAGCTTACAGGGGCCGCCGGATACGCAGTATTTT
CDR3aa: CASSLQGPPDTQYF
v_gene: TRBV6-6
abundance: NA
d_gene: TRBD1
j_gene: TRBJ2-3

CDR3nt: TGTGCCAGCAGTTTATCCCCGGGAGCTAACTATGGCTACACCTTC
CDR3aa: CASSLSPGANYGYTF
v_gene: TRBV27
abundance: NA
d_gene: NA
j_gene: TRBJ1-2

CDR3nt: TGCGCCAGCAGCCCGGACAGGGGGGATGGCTACACCTTC
CDR3aa: CASSPDRGDGYTF
v_gene: TRBV4-3
abundance: once
d_gene: TRBD1
j_gene: TRBJ1-2

CDR3nt: TGTGCCAGCAGCACCCCCGGGACATTTATTGAAAAACTGTTTTTT
CDR3aa: CASSTPGTFIEKLFF
v_gene: TRBV28
abundance: NA
d_gene: NA
j_gene: TRBJ1-4

CDR3nt: TGTGCCAGTAGTATGGTAGGGAGGATCAATGAGCAGTTCTTC
CDR3aa: CASSMVGRINEQFF
v_gene: TRBV19
abundance: NA
d_gene: NA
j_gene: TRBJ2-1

CDR3nt: TGTGCCAGCAGCTTAGCGCTGGGAGTAGCCAAAAACATTCAGTACTTC
CDR3aa: CASSLALGVAKNIQYF
v_gene: TRBV7-9
abundance: NA
d_gene: NA
j_gene: TRBJ2-4

CDR3nt: TGTGCCAGCAGTTTCCTTAGCGGGGGCTACGAGCAGTACTTC
CDR3aa: CASSFLSGGYEQYF
v_gene: TRBV27
abundance: NA
d_gene: TRBD2
j_gene: TRBJ2-7

CDR3nt: TGCGCCAGCAGCCCGGACAGGGGGGTACTCACAGATACGCAGTATTTT
CDR3aa: CASSPDRGVLTDTQYF
v_gene: TRBV5-1
abundance: NA
d_gene: TRBD1
j_gene: TRBJ2-3

CDR3nt: TGTGCCACCAGTGATTCATACAGGGGACAGTTCTTC
CDR3aa: CATSDSYRGQFF
v_gene: TRBV24-1
abundance: once
d_gene: TRBD1
j_gene: TRBJ2-1

CDR3nt: TGTGCCATCAGTGAGAACGGGTTAGGAAACACCATATATTTT
CDR3aa: CAISENGLGNTIYF
v_gene: TRBV10-3
abundance: NA
d_gene: NA
j_gene: TRBJ1-3

CDR3nt: TGCGCCAGCAGCCAAGAGGGCAGTCCGAACACTGAAGCTTTCTTT
CDR3aa: CASSQEGSPNTEAFF
v_gene: TRBV4-1
abundance: NA
d_gene: NA
j_gene: TRBJ1-1

CDR3nt: TGTGCCAGCAGCTTTACAGTGACAAATCAGCCCCAGCATTTT
CDR3aa: CASSFTVTNQPQHF
v_gene: TRBV7-2
abundance: NA
d_gene: NA
j_gene: TRBJ1-5

CDR3nt: TGCGCCAGCAGCCCTACAGGGGGAGGGACTGAAGCTTTCTTT
CDR3aa: CASSPTGGGTEAFF
v_gene: TRBV4-1
abundance: NA
d_gene: TRBD1
j_gene: TRBJ1-1

CDR3nt: TGTGCCAGCAGTTACTTCAGTACGGGCACTGAAGCTTTCTTT
CDR3aa: CASSYFSTGTEAFF
v_gene: TRBV6-2/TRBV6-3
abundance: once
d_gene: NA
j_gene: TRBJ1-1

CDR3nt: TGTGCCAGCAGAGTAGGACAGGACTATGGCTACACCTTC
CDR3aa: CASRVGQDYGYTF
v_gene: TRBV6-5
abundance: NA
d_gene: TRBD1
j_gene: TRBJ1-2

CDR3nt: TGTGCCATCCACAGGGTAATGGGCACTGAAGCTTTCTTT
CDR3aa: CAIHRVMGTEAFF
v_gene: TRBV6-5
abundance: NA
d_gene: NA
j_gene: TRBJ1-1

CDR3nt: TGTGCCAGTAGGTCGGGGGATCAGCCCCAGCATTTT
CDR3aa: CASRSGDQPQHF
v_gene: TRBV19
abundance: NA
d_gene: NA
j_gene: TRBJ1-5

CDR3nt: TGTGCCACCAGTGATACAGGGAGAGGCTACACCTTC
CDR3aa: CATSDTGRGYTF
v_gene: TRBV24-1
abundance: once
d_gene: NA
j_gene: TRBJ1-2

CDR3nt: TGTGCCAGCAGTTCCCACAGGGGCTTAATGAACACTGAAGCTTTCTTT
CDR3aa: CASSSHRGLMNTEAFF
v_gene: TRBV6-6
abundance: NA
d_gene: TRBD1
j_gene: TRBJ1-1

CDR3nt: TGTGCCAGCAGCCTCCAACTAGAATTGAGCACTGAAGCTTTCTTT
CDR3aa: CASSLQLELSTEAFF
v_gene: TRBV13
abundance: NA
d_gene: NA
j_gene: TRBJ1-1

CDR3nt: TGTGCCAGCAGTTCCGCCAGACAGGGCGACTATGGCTACACCTTC
CDR3aa: CASSSARQGDYGYTF
v_gene: TRBV27
abundance: NA
d_gene: TRBD1
j_gene: TRBJ1-2

CDR3nt: TGTGCCAGCAGTTCACTCGCCGGGGTCGGGCGGAGCGAGCAGTACTTC
CDR3aa: CASSSLAGVGRSEQYF
v_gene: TRBV28
abundance: NA
d_gene: NA
j_gene: TRBJ2-7

CDR3nt: TGTGCCACCAGTGCCCTAGATTTCTATGGCTACACCTTC
CDR3aa: CATSALDFYGYTF
v_gene: TRBV24-1
abundance: NA
d_gene: NA
j_gene: TRBJ1-2

CDR3nt: TGTGCCAGCAGCGGGACAGGGGGCGCTGGGGCCAACGTCCTGACTTTC
CDR3aa: CASSGTGGAGANVLTF
v_gene: TRBV7-9
abundance: NA
d_gene: TRBD1
j_gene: TRBJ2-6

CDR3nt: TGTGCCAGCAGCCCGTGGGCGGGGGGGCCGCAAGCCAAAAACATTCAGTACTTC
CDR3aa: CASSPWAGGPQAKNIQYF
v_gene: TRBV7-2
abundance: NA
d_gene: TRBD2
j_gene: TRBJ2-4

CDR3nt: TGTGCCAGCAGTTCTCAAGAGACCCAGTACTTC
CDR3aa: CASSSQETQYF
v_gene: TRBV5-4
abundance: NA
d_gene: NA
j_gene: TRBJ2-5

CDR3nt: TGTGCCAGCACCCCGACAGGGTCCGGCTACACCTTC
CDR3aa: CASTPTGSGYTF
v_gene: TRBV28
abundance: once
d_gene: TRBD1
j_gene: TRBJ1-2

CDR3nt: TGCGCCAGCAGCCCCTTGCGGCAGGGGGACTACGAGCAGTACTTC
CDR3aa: CASSPLRQGDYEQYF
v_gene: TRBV4-3
abundance: NA
d_gene: TRBD1
j_gene: TRBJ2-7

CDR3nt: TGTGCCACCAGTGATTTTAGCCCGATTAGTAGCGGGGGTACAGATACGCAGTATTTT
CDR3aa: CATSDFSPISSGGTDTQYF
v_gene: TRBV24-1
abundance: few
d_gene: TRBD2
j_gene: TRBJ2-3

CDR3nt: TGTGCCAGCTCACCATACCTTGGACAGGGGGCCACTGAAGCTTTCTTT
CDR3aa: CASSPYLGQGATEAFF
v_gene: TRBV18
abundance: NA
d_gene: TRBD1
j_gene: TRBJ1-1

CDR3nt: TGTGCCAGTAGTATTTTGGCGGGGGGTTCCTCGGATACGCAGTATTTT
CDR3aa: CASSILAGGSSDTQYF
v_gene: TRBV19
abundance: NA
d_gene: TRBD2
j_gene: TRBJ2-3

CDR3nt: TGTGCCAGCAGCCGGGGACTATTAGGGATCCAAGAGACCCAGTACTTC
CDR3aa: CASSRGLLGIQETQYF
v_gene: TRBV4-2
abundance: once
d_gene: TRBD2
j_gene: TRBJ2-5

CDR3nt: TGTGCCACCAGTGATTCGGGGAACACTGAAGCTTTCTTT
CDR3aa: CATSDSGNTEAFF
v_gene: TRBV24-1
abundance: NA
d_gene: NA
j_gene: TRBJ1-1

CDR3nt: TGTGCCAGCAGCCCCCTCACAGGGGGGCTTGGCTACACCTTC
CDR3aa: CASSPLTGGLGYTF
v_gene: TRBV7-2
abundance: NA
d_gene: TRBD1
j_gene: TRBJ1-2

CDR3nt: TGTGCCAGCAGCTTAGCCTCCGTCTCTGGAAACACCATATATTTT
CDR3aa: CASSLASVSGNTIYF
v_gene: TRBV7-8
abundance: NA
d_gene: NA
j_gene: TRBJ1-3

CDR3nt: TGCGCCAGCAGCCAAGAGAGCGGGGGTTCCATCTACAATGAGCAGTTCTTC
CDR3aa: CASSQESGGSIYNEQFF
v_gene: TRBV4-3
abundance: NA
d_gene: TRBD2
j_gene: TRBJ2-1

CDR3nt: TGTGCCAGCAGGGCTACAGGGATACACGAGCAGTACTTC
CDR3aa: CASRATGIHEQYF
v_gene: TRBV5-8
abundance: NA
d_gene: NA
j_gene: TRBJ2-7

CDR3nt: TGTGCCAGCTCTCCGGGTGGTGGGGCCAACGTCCTGACTTTC
CDR3aa: CASSPGGGANVLTF
v_gene: TRBV18
abundance: NA
d_gene: NA
j_gene: TRBJ2-6

CDR3nt: TGTGCCAGCAGTATTTCGTTGGGAGTTGGCTACACCTTC
CDR3aa: CASSISLGVGYTF
v_gene: TRBV28
abundance: NA
d_gene: NA
j_gene: TRBJ1-2

CDR3nt: TGTGCCACCAGTGACACAGGGGGCGCGGGCACTGAAGCTTTCTTT
CDR3aa: CATSDTGGAGTEAFF
v_gene: TRBV24-1
abundance: NA
d_gene: TRBD1
j_gene: TRBJ1-1

CDR3nt: TGTGCCAGCAGCAAGGGGATATCTGCAACTAATGAAAAACTGTTTTTT
CDR3aa: CASSKGISATNEKLFF
v_gene: TRBV14
abundance: once
d_gene: NA
j_gene: TRBJ1-4

CDR3nt: TGTGCCATCAGTGAGTCGGGGCAGTTCCACGAGCAGTACTTC
CDR3aa: CAISESGQFHEQYF
v_gene: TRBV10-3
abundance: NA
d_gene: NA
j_gene: TRBJ2-7

CDR3nt: TGTGCCAGCAGCTCGCAGGAGGACTACGAGCAGTACTTC
CDR3aa: CASSSQEDYEQYF
v_gene: TRBV7-4
abundance: NA
d_gene: NA
j_gene: TRBJ2-7

CDR3nt: TGTGCCAGCAGTTGGACTAGCGGGGCTTCAGATACGCAGTATTTT
CDR3aa: CASSWTSGASDTQYF
v_gene: TRBV2
abundance: NA
d_gene: TRBD2
j_gene: TRBJ2-3

CDR3nt: TGTGCCAGCTTAGGGGCCGGGACACCTACTTACGAGCAGTACTTC
CDR3aa: CASLGAGTPTYEQYF
v_gene: TRBV6-4
abundance: NA
d_gene: NA
j_gene: TRBJ2-7

CDR3nt: TGCGCCAGCAGTGGAGCCTACGAGCAGTACTTC
CDR3aa: CASSGAYEQYF
v_gene: TRBV5-1
abundance: NA
d_gene: NA
j_gene: TRBJ2-7

CDR3nt: TGTGCCAGCAGGTTCGGTCAAGGAAACACCATATATTTT
CDR3aa: CASRFGQGNTIYF
v_gene: TRBV6-6
abundance: NA
d_gene: NA
j_gene: TRBJ1-3

CDR3nt: TGTGCCAGCTCCCTCGGACAGGGTGCCTATAATTCACCCCTCCACTTT
CDR3aa: CASSLGQGAYNSPLHF
v_gene: TRBV18
abundance: once
d_gene: TRBD1
j_gene: TRBJ1-6

CDR3nt: TGTGCCAGTAGTATAGCCTACGGGGGGGCTTCAGATACGCAGTATTTT
CDR3aa: CASSIAYGGASDTQYF
v_gene: TRBV19
abundance: NA
d_gene: TRBD2
j_gene: TRBJ2-3

CDR3nt: TGCGCCAGCAGCTTATTGGACAGCACTAATGAAAAACTGTTTTTT
CDR3aa: CASSLLDSTNEKLFF
v_gene: TRBV5-1
abundance: NA
d_gene: NA
j_gene: TRBJ1-4

CDR3nt: TGTGCCAGCAGTTTAGGGCGGGGTACTAACTATGGCTACACCTTC
CDR3aa: CASSLGRGTNYGYTF
v_gene: TRBV28
abundance: NA
d_gene: NA
j_gene: TRBJ1-2